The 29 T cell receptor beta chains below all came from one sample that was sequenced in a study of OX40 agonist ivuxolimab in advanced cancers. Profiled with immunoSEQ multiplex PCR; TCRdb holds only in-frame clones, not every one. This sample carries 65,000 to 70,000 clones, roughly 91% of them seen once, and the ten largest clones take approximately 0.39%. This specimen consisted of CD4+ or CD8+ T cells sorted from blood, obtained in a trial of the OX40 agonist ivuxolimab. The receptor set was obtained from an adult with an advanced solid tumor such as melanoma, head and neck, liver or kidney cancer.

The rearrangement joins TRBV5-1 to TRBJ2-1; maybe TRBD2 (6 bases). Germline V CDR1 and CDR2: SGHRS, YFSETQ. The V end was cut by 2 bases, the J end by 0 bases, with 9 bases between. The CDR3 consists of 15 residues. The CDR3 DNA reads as TGCGCCAGCAGCTTAGGAGGGAGCTCCTACAATGAGCAGTTCTTC. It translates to CASSLGGSSYNEQFF.

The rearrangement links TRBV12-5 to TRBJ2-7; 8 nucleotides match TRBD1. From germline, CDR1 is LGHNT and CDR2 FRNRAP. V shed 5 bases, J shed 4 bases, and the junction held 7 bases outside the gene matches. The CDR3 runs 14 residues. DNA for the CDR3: TGTGCTAGTGGTCCCGGGACAGGAGGTTACGAGCAGTACTTC. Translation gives CASGPGTGGYEQYF.

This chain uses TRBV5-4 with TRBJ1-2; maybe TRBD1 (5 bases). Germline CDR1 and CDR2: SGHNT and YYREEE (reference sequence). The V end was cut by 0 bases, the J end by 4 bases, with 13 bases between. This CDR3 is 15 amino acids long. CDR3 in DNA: TGTGCCAGCAGCTTGGAGGTGGGAAGGGGCTATGGCTACACCTTC. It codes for CASSLEVGRGYGYTF.

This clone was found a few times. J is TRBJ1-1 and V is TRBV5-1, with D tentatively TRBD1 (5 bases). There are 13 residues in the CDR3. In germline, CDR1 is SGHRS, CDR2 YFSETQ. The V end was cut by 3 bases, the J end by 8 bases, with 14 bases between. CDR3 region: CASSSQGRSEAFF. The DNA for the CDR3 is TGCGCCAGCAGCTCGCAGGGACGATCCGAAGCTTTCTTT.

DNA for the CDR3: TGTGCCAGCAGTGAAGGGACAGGGGGCCCTAACTATGGCTACACCTTC. This encodes CASSEGTGGPNYGYTF. The rearrangement uses TRBV6-1 and TRBJ1-2, with TRBD1 matching over 11 bases. V lost 1 base and J lost 0; bases outside the gene matches: 1. The CDR3 is 16 residues long. Germline lookup yields CDR1 MNHNS and CDR2 SASEGT.

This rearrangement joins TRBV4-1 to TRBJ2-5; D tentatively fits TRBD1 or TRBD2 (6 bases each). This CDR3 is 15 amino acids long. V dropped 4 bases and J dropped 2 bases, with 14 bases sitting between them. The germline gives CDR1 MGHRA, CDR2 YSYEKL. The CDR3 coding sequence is TGCGCCAGCAGCCTCGGGGGCGTAAGGCAAGAGACCCAGTACTTC. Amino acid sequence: CASSLGGVRQETQYF.

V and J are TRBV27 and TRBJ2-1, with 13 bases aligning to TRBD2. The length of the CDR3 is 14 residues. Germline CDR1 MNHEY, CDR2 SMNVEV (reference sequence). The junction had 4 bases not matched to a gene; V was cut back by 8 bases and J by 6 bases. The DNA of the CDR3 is TGTGCCAGCCTTACTAGCGGGGGGGCCAATGAGCAGTTCTTC. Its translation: CASLTSGGANEQFF.

CDR3 in amino acids: CARGDTQYF. In DNA form, the CDR3 reads TGTGCAAGGGGGGATACGCAGTATTTT. The rearrangement uses TRBV16 and TRBJ2-3, with D perhaps matching TRBD1 (6 bases). Germline CDR1 is KGHSY and CDR2 is FQNENV. CDR3 size: 9 residues.

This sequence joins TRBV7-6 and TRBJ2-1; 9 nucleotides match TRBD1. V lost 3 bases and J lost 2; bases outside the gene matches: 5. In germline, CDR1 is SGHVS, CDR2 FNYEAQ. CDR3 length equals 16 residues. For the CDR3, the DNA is TGTGCCAGCAGCTTTTCCGGGACAGGGACCTACAATGAGCAGTTCTTC. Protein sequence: CASSFSGTGTYNEQFF.

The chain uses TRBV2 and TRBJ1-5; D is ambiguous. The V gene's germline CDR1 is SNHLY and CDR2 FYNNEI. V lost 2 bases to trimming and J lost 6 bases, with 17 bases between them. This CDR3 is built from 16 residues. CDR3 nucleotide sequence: TGTGCCAGCAGTGAAATGGCAGCAAGGGCCGTTCAGCCCCAGCATTTT. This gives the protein CASSEMAARAVQPQHF.

The CDR3: CAISVESGQGVNGYTF. DNA of the CDR3: TGTGCCATCAGCGTGGAATCGGGACAGGGTGTTAATGGCTACACCTTC. This chain uses TRBV10-3 with TRBJ1-2; 9 positions match TRBD1. Germline V gives CDR1 ENHRY, CDR2 SYGVKD. The ends lost 6 bases at V and 6 bases at J; junction bases unmatched: 14. The CDR3 is 16 residues long.

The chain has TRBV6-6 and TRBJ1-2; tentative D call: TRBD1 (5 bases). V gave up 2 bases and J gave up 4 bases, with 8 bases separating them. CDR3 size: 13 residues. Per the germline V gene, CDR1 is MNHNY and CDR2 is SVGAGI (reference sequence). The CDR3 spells CASSYGDSYGYTF. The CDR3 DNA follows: TGTGCCAGCAGTTACGGTGACAGCTATGGCTACACCTTC.

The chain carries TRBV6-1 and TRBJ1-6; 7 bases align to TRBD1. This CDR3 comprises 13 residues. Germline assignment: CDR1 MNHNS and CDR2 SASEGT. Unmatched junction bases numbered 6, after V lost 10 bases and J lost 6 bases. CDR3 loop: CAISRGFNSPLHF. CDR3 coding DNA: TGTGCCATAAGCAGGGGGTTTAATTCACCCCTCCACTTT.

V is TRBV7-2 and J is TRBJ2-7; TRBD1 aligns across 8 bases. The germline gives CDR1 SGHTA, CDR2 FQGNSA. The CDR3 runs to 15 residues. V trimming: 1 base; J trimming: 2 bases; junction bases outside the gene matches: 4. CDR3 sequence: CASSLGRGRTYEQYF. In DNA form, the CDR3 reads TGTGCCAGCAGCTTAGGCAGGGGGCGGACCTACGAGCAGTACTTC. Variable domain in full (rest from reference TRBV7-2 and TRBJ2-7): GAGVSQSPSNKVTEKGKDVELRCDPISGHTALYWYRQSLGQGLEFLIYFQGNSAPDKSGLPSDRFSAERTGGSVSTLTIQRTQQEDSAVYLCASSLGRGRTYEQYFGPGTRLTVT.

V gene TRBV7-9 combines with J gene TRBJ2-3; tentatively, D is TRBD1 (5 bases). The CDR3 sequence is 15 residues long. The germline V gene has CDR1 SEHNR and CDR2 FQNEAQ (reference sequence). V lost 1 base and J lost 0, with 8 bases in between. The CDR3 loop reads CASSLGGTSTDTQYF. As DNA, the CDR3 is TGTGCCAGCAGCTTAGGGGGCACTAGCACAGATACGCAGTATTTT.

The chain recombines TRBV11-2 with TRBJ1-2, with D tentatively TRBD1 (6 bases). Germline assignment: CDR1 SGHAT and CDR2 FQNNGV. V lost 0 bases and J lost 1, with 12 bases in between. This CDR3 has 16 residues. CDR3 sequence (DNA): TGTGCCAGCAGCTTAGAATTGCGCAGGGGTAACTATGGCTACACCTTC. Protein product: CASSLELRRGNYGYTF.

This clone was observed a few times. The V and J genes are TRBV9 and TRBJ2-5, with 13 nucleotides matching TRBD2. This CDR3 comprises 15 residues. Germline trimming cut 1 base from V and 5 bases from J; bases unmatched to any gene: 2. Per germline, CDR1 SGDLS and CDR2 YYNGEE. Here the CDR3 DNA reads TGTGCCAGCAGCGTAAGGACTAGCGGGGGTGAGACCCAGTACTTC. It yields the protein CASSVRTSGGETQYF.

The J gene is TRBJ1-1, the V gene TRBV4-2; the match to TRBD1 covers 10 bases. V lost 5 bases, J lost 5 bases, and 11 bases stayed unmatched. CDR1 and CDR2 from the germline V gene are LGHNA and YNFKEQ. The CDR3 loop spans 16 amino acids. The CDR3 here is CASSYGTGDPGTEAFF. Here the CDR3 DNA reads TGTGCCAGCAGCTACGGGACAGGGGATCCCGGGACTGAAGCTTTCTTT.

The CDR3 region has the DNA TGTGCCAGCAGCTTGGGGCGGCAGTATTCCTACAATGAGCAGTTCTTC. This encodes CASSLGRQYSYNEQFF. The chain combines TRBV13 with TRBJ2-1, with D tentatively TRBD1 (5 bases). Looked up from germline, CDR1 is PRHDT and CDR2 is FYEKMQ (reference sequence). The length of the CDR3 is 16 residues. V lost 3 bases and J lost 1, with 13 bases in between.

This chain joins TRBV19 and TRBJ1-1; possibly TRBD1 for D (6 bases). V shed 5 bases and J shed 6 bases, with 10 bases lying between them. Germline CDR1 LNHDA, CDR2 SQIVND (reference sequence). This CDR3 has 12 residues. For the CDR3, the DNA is TGTGCCAGTAGTCTCGAGGGGGCTGAAGCTTTCTTT. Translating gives CASSLEGAEAFF.

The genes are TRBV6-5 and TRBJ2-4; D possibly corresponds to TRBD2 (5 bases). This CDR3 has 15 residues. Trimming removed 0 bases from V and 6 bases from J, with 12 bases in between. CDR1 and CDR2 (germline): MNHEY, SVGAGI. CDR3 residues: CASSYSAPGLNIQYF. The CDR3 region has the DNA TGTGCCAGCAGTTACTCTGCCCCGGGGTTAAACATTCAGTACTTC.

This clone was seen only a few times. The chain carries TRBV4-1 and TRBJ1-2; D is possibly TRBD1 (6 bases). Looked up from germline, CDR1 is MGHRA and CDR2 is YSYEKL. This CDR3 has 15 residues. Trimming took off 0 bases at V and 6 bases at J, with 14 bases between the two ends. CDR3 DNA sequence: TGCGCCAGCAGCCAAGAAAACAGGGTCTGGGATGGCTACACCTTC. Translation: CASSQENRVWDGYTF.

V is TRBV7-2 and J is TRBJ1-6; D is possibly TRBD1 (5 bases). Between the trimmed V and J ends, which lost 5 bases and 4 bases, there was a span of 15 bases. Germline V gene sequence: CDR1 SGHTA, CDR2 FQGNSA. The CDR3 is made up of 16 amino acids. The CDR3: CASSLEGTAYNSPLHF. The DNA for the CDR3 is TGTGCCAGCAGCCTAGAGGGGACGGCTTATAATTCACCCCTCCACTTT.

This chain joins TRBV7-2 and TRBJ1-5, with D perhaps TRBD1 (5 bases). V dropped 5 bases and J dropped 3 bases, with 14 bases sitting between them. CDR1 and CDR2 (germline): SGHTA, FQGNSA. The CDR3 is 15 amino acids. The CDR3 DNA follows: TGTGCCAGCAGCCCAAGACAGCCCACCAATCAGCCCCAGCATTTT. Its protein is CASSPRQPTNQPQHF.

CDR3 region: CASSELQGSYGDTQYF. The CDR3 bases are TGTGCCAGCAGTGAACTGCAGGGATCCTACGGGGATACGCAGTATTTT. The gene calls are TRBV6-1 and TRBJ2-3; maybe TRBD1 (5 bases). This CDR3 region has 16 residues. V gave up 2 bases and J gave up 6 bases, with 18 bases separating them. Germline V gene lookup returns CDR1 MNHNS and CDR2 SASEGT.

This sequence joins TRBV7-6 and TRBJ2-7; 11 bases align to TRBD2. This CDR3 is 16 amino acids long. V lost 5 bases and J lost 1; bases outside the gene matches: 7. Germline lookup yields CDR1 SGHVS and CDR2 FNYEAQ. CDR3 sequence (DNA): TGTGCCAGCAGCCCCCGACTAGCGGGGACTTCCTACGAGCAGTACTTC. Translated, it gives CASSPRLAGTSYEQYF.

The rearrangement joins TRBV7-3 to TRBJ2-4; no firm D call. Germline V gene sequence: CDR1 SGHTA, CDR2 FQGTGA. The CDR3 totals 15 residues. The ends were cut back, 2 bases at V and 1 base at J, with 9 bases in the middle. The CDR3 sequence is CASSLVGRAKNIQYF. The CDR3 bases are TGTGCCAGCAGCTTAGTCGGCAGGGCCAAAAACATTCAGTACTTC.

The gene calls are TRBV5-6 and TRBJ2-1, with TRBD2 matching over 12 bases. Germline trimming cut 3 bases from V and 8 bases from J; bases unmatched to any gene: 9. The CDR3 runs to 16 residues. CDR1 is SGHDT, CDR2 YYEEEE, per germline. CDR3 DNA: TGTGCCAGCAGCTCACCAAGGACTAGCGGGGTCTATGAGCAGTTCTTC. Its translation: CASSSPRTSGVYEQFF.

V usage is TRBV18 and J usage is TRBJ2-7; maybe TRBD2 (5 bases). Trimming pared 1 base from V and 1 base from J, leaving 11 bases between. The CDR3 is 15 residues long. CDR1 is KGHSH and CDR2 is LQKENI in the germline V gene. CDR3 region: CASSPQRTESYEQYF. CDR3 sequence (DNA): TGTGCCAGCTCACCACAAAGGACTGAATCCTACGAGCAGTACTTC.